This entry is about one T cell receptor beta chain. These data originate in a study of blood T cell repertoires in COVID-19. The wider study: Specimens from acute and convalescent COVID-19 originated in the United States, Italy and Spain.

Germline V gene data show CDR1 as GTSNPN and CDR2 as SVGIG (reference sequence). V lost 0 bases to trimming and J lost 3 bases, with 17 bases between them. The CDR3 contains 16 residues. Measured with immunoSEQ multiplex PCR; TCRdb has only the in-frame clones, and not every one. This table holds 340,000 or so clones, roughly 87% found once. Sequenced sample: peripheral blood. This sequence joins TRBV30 and TRBJ1-2; D remains unclear. This sequence was found in a man between 50 and 59 years old with active or convalescent COVID-19. CDR3 coding DNA: TGTGCCTGGAGTGTGCGACTCCGCCCTCTTGACTATGGCTACACCTTC. This translates into CAWSVRLRPLDYGYTF.